The T cell receptor (beta chain) under discussion was sequenced for a study of T-cell reconstitution after alpha-beta-depleted transplantation in children. The CDR3 is 13 residues long. Trimming cost V 5 bases and J 3 bases, with 8 bases left between them. Library preparation (for TCRbeta) was performed with unique molecular identifiers. One entry per CDR3 protein results from TCRdb running MiXCR on the PCR reads. The sample holds 90,000 to 100,000 distinct CDR3 sequences; 9% to 15% are singletons and the top ten take roughly 13%. This clonotype was counted ten times or more. The chain joins TRBV12-3 or TRBV12-4 to TRBJ2-1; no definite D call. The source material was PBMCs from the stem cell graft donor, sampled from the stem cell graft. This clonotype originated in a human donor who donated a stem cell graft to a child with inherited bone marrow failure. The CDR3 here is CASSPDNYNEQFF. The DNA for the CDR3 is TGTGCCAGCAGTCCCGACAACTACAATGAGCAGTTCTTC.